This record concerns one TCR beta chain sequence. Its specific antigen is unknown. Per-base quality was not reported, and no clone a single base away is much larger than it. The CDR3 regions of human TCRbeta chains were analyzed by immunosequencing. The study's processing was this. TCRs in the repertoires were compared against a reference library of SARS-CoV-2-specific TCRs that had been generated with the MIRA antigen-specificity platform. Breadth was defined as the fraction of unique TCRs that were SARS-CoV-2-associated. Depth was defined as the fraction of total T cells that were SARS-CoV-2-associated. Each spike-specific TCR was assigned to its reactive spike region and to a CD4 or CD8 class using the MIRA data. Log10-transformed breadth and depth values were compared by one-way ANOVA with Sidak's multiple comparisons tests. In TCRdb, the immuneACCESS table is reduced to in-frame sequences with V and J assigned. These tables do not hold every clone; where another copy was compared, an unresolved V gene accounts for under half, and the others remain unexplained. V, J and clone size derive from that table, while D and trimming were established from the DNA sequence. In all, the sample holds 130,000 to 150,000 clones, and approximately 90% of those were seen once. The ten largest account for over 13% of the sample.

The intended sense of this specimen's time point label: baseline before first vaccination. Vaccinee samples came from UK trials COV001 and COV002, including a single-blind randomized controlled phase 2/3 trial of AZD1222 (ChAdOx1 nCoV-19) in healthy adults. For TCRbeta chain sequencing, PBMC samples from trial participants were taken at day 0 and at day 28 after the second dose. V gives up 3 bases and J gives up 5 bases, and the segment between their germline ends measures 5 bases. The CDR3 goes from the cysteine to the phenylalanine over 12 residues. CDR3 DNA is the only sequence kept; it has 36 bases, read in frame from the first base. The data are from a study of T cell responses to AZD1222 COVID-19 vaccine (dated by TCRdb to the early 2020s). General notes on the study: AZD1222 recipients with second doses at about 4 weeks or about 12 weeks were pooled, because spike-specific TCR depth and breadth did not differ between schedules. TCR sequencing covered 233 trial participants: roughly 200 given two doses of AZD1222 and about 26 given two doses of MenACWY control vaccine. Trial participants were enrolled into age subgroups of 18-55, 56-69 and 70-plus years, which contained 148, 28 and 57 TCR-sequenced participants, respectively.

Summary of the overall study and its limitations: Vaccine-associated CD4 TCRs spanned the whole spike protein, with dominant responses in regions 160-218 and 743-854. Most participants were white British and females outnumbered males, and the authors suggested that clonal diversity may have been underestimated. Because no day 14 peak-response samples were available, repertoires were characterized only after the peak T cell response. The 56-69-year group was small, and its depth increase did not reach significance, likely because of low power. Spike-specific TCR breadth and depth rose significantly after two AZD1222 doses compared with day 0 and with MenACWY recipients. Conclusions about previously exposed vaccinees were limited because only a handful of AZD1222 recipients were SARS-CoV-2 seropositive at baseline. Reportedly, close to half of the unique spike-specific TCRs recognized epitopes lying outside the regions that are mutated in the B.1.351 and B.1.1.7 variants.

This specimen consisted of peripheral blood, obtained on day 0 of AZD1222 vaccination. The rearranged chain carries TRBV12-3 or TRBV12-4 and TRBJ1-3, with the D gene too uncertain to name. The receptor's source is an adult in good health. The CDR3 amino acid sequence is: CASSFDRNTIYF. The sequence in DNA is TGTGCCAGCAGTTTCGATAGAAACACCATATATTTT.